The 8 T cell receptor beta chains reported below all come from one sample, sequenced in a study of blood T cell repertoires in COVID-19. Only in-frame clones appear in the TCRdb table, and some are missing; sequencing was by immunoSEQ multiplex PCR. This sample has about 240,000 clones, with 86% found just once. The specimen sequenced was PBMCs or T cells enriched from blood (not recorded which). The receptors here all came from a woman aged 40 to 50 with acute COVID-19.

The gene calls are TRBV29-1 and TRBJ1-2, with D unclear. V was pared by 3 bases and J by 4 bases, with 12 bases between. The CDR3 has 13 amino acids. CDR1 is SQVTM, CDR2 ANQGSEA, per germline. CDR3 nucleotides: TGCAGCGTTGATTCGGGGTATGGCTATGGCTACACCTTC. Encoded protein: CSVDSGYGYGYTF.

CDR3 nucleotide sequence: TGTGCCAGCACCCTGCTCGGTTCACCCCTCCACTTT. Translation: CASTLLGSPLHF. The chain links TRBV5-4 to TRBJ1-6, with no clear D. This CDR3 is built from 12 residues. CDR1 is SGHNT and CDR2 is YYREEE in the germline V gene (reference sequence). The V end lost 6 bases, the J end lost 9 bases, and 10 bases lay between the germline ends. Full variable domain (missing parts from reference TRBV5-4 and TRBJ1-6): ETGVTQSPTHLIKTRGQQVTLRCSSQSGHNTVSWYQQALGQGPQFIFQYYREEENGRGNFPPRFSGLQFPNYSSELNVNALELDDSALYLCASTLLGSPLHFGNGTRLTVT.

V is TRBV5-4 and J is TRBJ2-7, with TRBD2 identical over 8 bases. Per the germline V gene, CDR1 is SGHNT and CDR2 is YYREEE (reference sequence). V lost 3 bases, J lost 4 bases, and 9 bases stayed unmatched. CDR3 size: 15 residues. The CDR3 DNA reads TGTGCCAGCAGCTCGAAAGCGGGAGATTTTTACGAGCAGTACTTC. This codes for CASSSKAGDFYEQYF. The full variable domain, with the rest looked up from reference TRBV5-4 and TRBJ2-7, is ETGVTQSPTHLIKTRGQQVTLRCSSQSGHNTVSWYQQALGQGPQFIFQYYREEENGRGNFPPRFSGLQFPNYSSELNVNALELDDSALYLCASSSKAGDFYEQYFGPGTRLTVT.

The chain employs TRBV3-1 (or the pseudogene TRBV3-2) and TRBJ2-7; 7 bases agree with TRBD1. From germline, CDR1 is LGHDT and CDR2 YNNKEL (reference sequence). V shed 5 bases and J 5 bases; nucleotides not matched to a gene: 6. The CDR3 is 13 amino acids. The CDR3 region is CASSTQGPNEQYF. In nucleotides, the CDR3 is TGTGCCAGCAGCACACAGGGGCCCAACGAGCAGTACTTC.

As to this clone: An end of the junction differs from the germline gene, which may be a read error. The V and J genes are TRBV7-7 and TRBJ2-7; TRBD1 matches at 8 bases. Per the germline V gene, CDR1 is SSHAT and CDR2 is FNYEAQ (reference sequence). CDR3 length: 15 amino acids. CDR3 in DNA: TGTGCTAGCAGTACAGGGACAGGCGGAACCTACGAGCAGTACTTC. It codes for CASSTGTGGTYEQYF.

The chain carries TRBV18 and TRBJ1-1; 9 bases line up with TRBD1. Trimming took 3 bases from V and 3 from J; bases not matched to a gene: 2. The CDR3 runs to 14 residues. CDR1 and CDR2 (germline): KGHSH, LQKENI. The CDR3 spells CASSPGTGYTEAFF. The DNA of the CDR3 is TGTGCCAGCTCACCCGGGACAGGGTACACTGAAGCTTTCTTT.

The chain uses TRBV6-6 and TRBJ2-1, with D perhaps matching TRBD1 (5 bases). This CDR3 region has 11 residues. With 6 bases removed from V and 12 bases from J, the gap between germline ends came to 12 bases. CDR1 and CDR2 (germline): MNHNY, SVGAGI (reference sequence). CDR3 sequence: CASSQGERQFF. The CDR3 bases are TGTGCCAGCAGCCAAGGGGAAAGGCAGTTCTTC.

The chain employs TRBV5-1 and TRBJ2-1, with 7 nucleotides matching TRBD2. From germline, CDR1 is SGHRS and CDR2 YFSETQ. V was clipped by 5 bases and J by 2 bases; unmatched bases: 10. This CDR3 has 16 residues. This chain's CDR3 is CASRRSGTTPYNEQFF. The CDR3 DNA follows: TGCGCCAGCAGAAGATCCGGGACTACCCCCTACAATGAGCAGTTCTTC.